The rows below give T cell receptor beta chains drawn from one sample of a study of blood T cells in healthy people across ages. A single record per CDR3 protein comes from TCRdb applying MiXCR to the 5' RACE reads. The sample lists about 640,000 distinct CDR3 sequences, about 53% seen once, with about two fifths in the top ten. Sequenced material: blood. The origin of the receptors is a man aged 55 to 70 in good health. Each CDR3 is given with its conserved first and last residue. A D gene is named only where the DNA matches it firmly. For some rows the clone size is stated as once, few or many, or as a class when expanded; others skip it.

CDR3aa: CSASRKISGGEFGQFF; CDR3nt: TGCAGTGCTAGCCGAAAAATTAGCGGGGGGGAATTTGGGCAGTTCTTC; d_gene: TRBD2; v_gene: TRBV20-1; abundance: .; j_gene: TRBJ2-1
CDR3aa: CASSSLAPGQENEKLFF; CDR3nt: TGCGCCAGCAGCTCGTTGGCACCGGGACAGGAAAATGAAAAACTGTTTTTT; d_gene: TRBD1; v_gene: TRBV5-1; abundance: few; j_gene: TRBJ1-4
CDR3aa: CASSQEIHGQPEKLFF; CDR3nt: TGCGCCAGCAGCCAAGAGATTCATGGACAGCCTGAAAAACTGTTTTTT; d_gene: .; v_gene: TRBV4-3; abundance: .; j_gene: TRBJ1-4
CDR3aa: CPSSQERGEYYGYTF; CDR3nt: TGCCCCAGCAGCCAAGAAAGGGGGGAGTACTATGGCTACACCTTC; d_gene: .; v_gene: TRBV4-1; abundance: .; j_gene: TRBJ1-2
CDR3aa: CAISESYGPYEQYF; CDR3nt: TGTGCCATCAGTGAGTCGTACGGACCCTACGAGCAGTACTTC; d_gene: .; v_gene: TRBV10-3; abundance: .; j_gene: TRBJ2-7
CDR3aa: CAISRGQGNYGYTF; CDR3nt: TGTGCCATCAGCCGGGGACAGGGAAACTATGGCTACACCTTC; d_gene: TRBD1; v_gene: TRBV10-3; abundance: .; j_gene: TRBJ1-2
CDR3aa: CVSRTAGTAYEQYF; CDR3nt: TGTGTCAGCAGGACAGCGGGGACGGCCTACGAGCAGTACTTC; d_gene: .; v_gene: TRBV6-2/TRBV6-3; abundance: .; j_gene: TRBJ2-7
CDR3aa: CSASPDGPVISSYNSPLHF; CDR3nt: TGCAGTGCTAGCCCCGACGGGCCGGTAATTAGCTCCTATAATTCACCCCTCCACTTT; d_gene: .; v_gene: TRBV20-1; abundance: few; j_gene: TRBJ1-6
CDR3aa: CASSPPSGTGQETQYF; CDR3nt: TGTGCCAGCTCACCACCTTCGGGGACAGGACAAGAGACCCAGTACTTC; d_gene: TRBD1; v_gene: TRBV18; abundance: .; j_gene: TRBJ2-5
CDR3aa: CSARDRTGGRQPQHF; CDR3nt: TGCAGTGCTAGAGACCGGACAGGGGGCAGGCAGCCCCAGCATTTT; d_gene: TRBD1; v_gene: TRBV20-1; abundance: few; j_gene: TRBJ1-5
CDR3aa: CASSEEGPQHF; CDR3nt: TGTGCCAGCAGTGAAGAGGGCCCCCAGCATTTT; d_gene: .; v_gene: TRBV6-1; abundance: few; j_gene: TRBJ1-5
CDR3aa: CASSPLLEAKNIQYF; CDR3nt: TGTGCCAGCAGCCCGTTGTTGGAAGCCAAAAACATTCAGTACTTC; d_gene: .; v_gene: TRBV7-9; abundance: .; j_gene: TRBJ2-4
CDR3aa: CSAPRARGDTAVYEQYF; CDR3nt: TGCAGTGCTCCGCGGGCTCGGGGGGACACGGCGGTCTACGAGCAGTACTTC; d_gene: .; v_gene: TRBV20-1; abundance: .; j_gene: TRBJ2-7
CDR3aa: CASRMTGGNSPLHF; CDR3nt: TGTGCCAGCAGAATGACAGGGGGTAATTCACCCCTCCACTTT; d_gene: TRBD1; v_gene: TRBV6-5; abundance: .; j_gene: TRBJ1-6
CDR3aa: CASTFGANRPYEQYF; CDR3nt: TGTGCCAGCACCTTTGGGGCCAACCGGCCCTACGAGCAGTACTTC; d_gene: .; v_gene: TRBV6-1; abundance: .; j_gene: TRBJ2-7
CDR3aa: CAARTGTDTQYF; CDR3nt: TGCGCCGCTAGGACAGGGACAGATACGCAGTATTTT; d_gene: TRBD1; v_gene: TRBV10-2; abundance: .; j_gene: TRBJ2-3
CDR3aa: CASSPGQGTYQPQHF; CDR3nt: TGTGCCAGCAGCCCGGGACAGGGTACGTATCAGCCCCAGCATTTT; d_gene: TRBD1; v_gene: TRBV25-1; abundance: few; j_gene: TRBJ1-5
CDR3aa: CASSYSTDYDYEQYF; CDR3nt: TGTGCCAGCAGTTACTCGACAGACTATGACTACGAGCAGTACTTC; d_gene: .; v_gene: TRBV6-6; abundance: .; j_gene: TRBJ2-7
CDR3aa: CASMGTGAGLGYTF; CDR3nt: TGTGCCAGCATGGGGACAGGGGCAGGACTGGGCTACACCTTC; d_gene: TRBD1; v_gene: TRBV2; abundance: .; j_gene: TRBJ1-2
CDR3aa: CASYGKGSPYNSPLHF; CDR3nt: TGTGCCAGCTACGGAAAGGGGTCCCCCTATAATTCACCCCTCCACTTT; d_gene: .; v_gene: TRBV9; abundance: few; j_gene: TRBJ1-6
CDR3aa: CATGSQSRGQPQHF; CDR3nt: TGTGCCACAGGGAGTCAATCGAGGGGTCAGCCCCAGCATTTT; d_gene: .; v_gene: TRBV10-3; abundance: .; j_gene: TRBJ1-5
CDR3aa: CASSQGGQGFEKLFF; CDR3nt: TGTGCCAGCAGCCAAGGCGGACAGGGATTTGAAAAACTGTTTTTT; d_gene: TRBD1; v_gene: TRBV28; abundance: few; j_gene: TRBJ1-4
CDR3aa: CASSQEGTGDPDTQYF; CDR3nt: TGCGCCAGCAGCCAAGAGGGGACAGGGGATCCAGATACGCAGTATTTT; d_gene: TRBD1; v_gene: TRBV4-3; abundance: .; j_gene: TRBJ2-3
CDR3aa: CSVVNMGLAARSSYEQYF; CDR3nt: TGCAGCGTAGTGAATATGGGACTAGCGGCCAGGAGCTCCTACGAGCAGTACTTC; d_gene: TRBD2; v_gene: TRBV29-1; abundance: .; j_gene: TRBJ2-7
CDR3aa: CASSFGRGVSYEQYF; CDR3nt: TGTGCCAGCAGTTTCGGGCGGGGGGTCTCCTACGAGCAGTACTTC; d_gene: TRBD2; v_gene: TRBV27; abundance: .; j_gene: TRBJ2-7
CDR3aa: CASNRYGTDTQYF; CDR3nt: TGTGCCAGCAATCGGTACGGCACAGATACGCAGTATTTT; d_gene: .; v_gene: TRBV2; abundance: .; j_gene: TRBJ2-3
CDR3aa: CASSYDGYQETQYF; CDR3nt: TGCGCCAGCAGCTACGACGGATACCAAGAGACCCAGTACTTC; d_gene: .; v_gene: TRBV5-1; abundance: few; j_gene: TRBJ2-5
CDR3aa: CASSLRNGAGSVLTF; CDR3nt: TGTGCCAGCAGCTTGAGAAACGGAGCCGGCTCAGTCCTGACTTTC; d_gene: .; v_gene: TRBV7-2; abundance: .; j_gene: TRBJ2-6
CDR3aa: CSARVPGDQPQHF; CDR3nt: TGCAGTGCTAGAGTTCCAGGGGATCAGCCCCAGCATTTT; d_gene: .; v_gene: TRBV20-1; abundance: .; j_gene: TRBJ1-5
CDR3aa: CASSQPRSQGTEAFF; CDR3nt: TGTGCCAGCAGCCAACCACGTAGCCAGGGAACTGAAGCTTTCTTT; d_gene: .; v_gene: TRBV3-1; abundance: .; j_gene: TRBJ1-1
CDR3aa: CASIRDGYEAFF; CDR3nt: TGTGCCAGCATTCGGGACGGCTATGAAGCTTTCTTT; d_gene: .; v_gene: TRBV2; abundance: once; j_gene: TRBJ1-1
CDR3aa: CASGGQPTYNEQFF; CDR3nt: TGTGCCAGCGGGGGACAGCCGACCTACAATGAGCAGTTCTTC; d_gene: TRBD1; v_gene: TRBV25-1; abundance: .; j_gene: TRBJ2-1
CDR3aa: CSAQSWREYEQYF; CDR3nt: TGCAGTGCCCAGTCTTGGAGGGAATACGAGCAGTACTTC; d_gene: .; v_gene: TRBV20-1; abundance: .; j_gene: TRBJ2-7
CDR3aa: CSATRTGAPNYGYTF; CDR3nt: TGCAGTGCTACCAGGACAGGGGCACCAAACTATGGCTACACCTTC; d_gene: TRBD1; v_gene: TRBV20-1; abundance: .; j_gene: TRBJ1-2
CDR3aa: CASSLSKTGLNDQPQHF; CDR3nt: TGTGCCAGCAGTTTATCGAAGACAGGGTTAAACGATCAGCCCCAGCATTTT; d_gene: TRBD1; v_gene: TRBV27; abundance: few; j_gene: TRBJ1-5
CDR3aa: CSAPADLPNTEAFF; CDR3nt: TGCAGTGCCCCGGCAGACCTGCCGAACACTGAAGCTTTCTTT; d_gene: .; v_gene: TRBV20-1; abundance: .; j_gene: TRBJ1-1